A selection of T cell receptor beta chains follows, all from one sample in a study of T cell responses to AZD1222 COVID-19 vaccine. Sequencing was performed with immunoSEQ multiplex PCR; in TCRdb, only in-frame clones are kept and a portion is missing. The data contain 85,000 to 90,000 clones, less than 90% of them singletons. The sample consisted of peripheral blood, taken 28 days after the second AZD1222 dose. Receptors were obtained from an adult who received the AZD1222 COVID-19 vaccine. Both conserved end residues are part of each CDR3. The D gene is left open where the match is weak. Clone sizes are given selectively: once, few, many, or a class where the clone is expanded.

V	size	D	J	DNA	CDR3
TRBV12-3/TRBV12-4	-	-	TRBJ2-3	TGTGCCAGCAGTTTGAGGGATCCAGATACGCAGTATTTT	CASSLRDPDTQYF
TRBV18	-	-	TRBJ2-1	TGTGCCAGCTCACCATCCGTTGAGCAGTTCTTC	CASSPSVEQFF
TRBV19	-	TRBD1	TRBJ2-5	TGTGCCAGTAGTAACAGGGGAGAGACCCAGTACTTC	CASSNRGETQYF
TRBV18	-	TRBD2	TRBJ2-2	TGTGCCAGCTCATCCAGCGGGGGCGACACCGGGGAGCTGTTTTTT	CASSSSGGDTGELFF
TRBV5-6	-	-	TRBJ1-1	TGTGCCAGCAGTCGTAATCATGGGGTGAACACTGAAGCTTTCTTT	CASSRNHGVNTEAFF
TRBV3-1/TRBV3-2	-	-	TRBJ2-5	TGTGCCAGCAGCCAGGTCCCCCAAGAGACCCAGTACTTC	CASSQVPQETQYF
TRBV5-1	-	-	TRBJ2-7	TGCGCCAGCAGCCCCGGACGTGGCGAGCAGTACTTC	CASSPGRGEQYF
TRBV12-3/TRBV12-4	-	-	TRBJ2-2	TGTGCCAGCAGTTTTCTTGGGTCCGGGGAGCTGTTTTTT	CASSFLGSGELFF
TRBV2	few	-	TRBJ1-3	TGTGCCAGCAGCCAAAAAGGCTCATCCGGAAACACCATATATTTT	CASSQKGSSGNTIYF
TRBV3-1/TRBV3-2	-	-	TRBJ1-3	TGTGCCAGCAGCCCGCGCATCTCTGGAAACACCATATATTTT	CASSPRISGNTIYF
TRBV2	-	TRBD2	TRBJ2-1	TGTGCCAGCAGTGACCCCGGGGGGGCCTACAATGAGCAGTTCTTC	CASSDPGGAYNEQFF
TRBV7-9	-	-	TRBJ1-6	TGTGCCAGCAGGCAATCGTTTAATTCACCCCTCCACTTT	CASRQSFNSPLHF
TRBV7-6	few	-	TRBJ2-1	TGTGCCAGCAGCTTTCAAGTATACAATGAGCAGTTCTTC	CASSFQVYNEQFF
TRBV12-5	once	-	TRBJ2-1	TGTGCTAGTGGTTTGACACCCGGGACCGACGAGCAGTTCTTC	CASGLTPGTDEQFF
TRBV20-1	-	-	TRBJ1-5	TGCAGTGCTAGTAGAGGGGGCAATCAGCCCCAGCATTTT	CSASRGGNQPQHF
TRBV23-1	once	-	TRBJ1-5	TGCGCCAGCAGTCAATCATGGGGTTGCAATCAGCCCCAGCATTTT	CASSQSWGCNQPQHF
TRBV5-4	-	TRBD2	TRBJ2-1	TGTGCCAGCAGCCTGCGGGGGGACAATGAGCAGTTCTTC	CASSLRGDNEQFF
TRBV11-3	-	TRBD2	TRBJ2-1	TGTGCCAGCAGCTTAGAGTGGGGAGCGGGGGGCTTCTACAATGAGCAGTTCTTC	CASSLEWGAGGFYNEQFF
TRBV6-6	-	TRBD2	TRBJ2-1	TGTGCCAGCAGGTTTAGCGGGGGGGACAATGAGCAGTTCTTC	CASRFSGGDNEQFF
TRBV20-1	-	-	TRBJ1-2	TGCAGTGCCAGTGCCCTGCTGAACTATGGCTACACCTTC	CSASALLNYGYTF
TRBV7-3	-	-	TRBJ1-1	TGTGCCAGCAGCTCAACAGGGTTCACTGAAGCTTTCTTT	CASSSTGFTEAFF
TRBV30	-	-	TRBJ1-3	TGTGCCTGCGACGGGGGAACTGGAAACACCATATATTTT	CACDGGTGNTIYF
TRBV7-9	-	-	TRBJ2-5	TGTGCCAGCACCCGACAAGAGACCCAGTACTTC	CASTRQETQYF
TRBV7-6	few	TRBD1	TRBJ1-4	TGTGCCAGCAGGCCAACAGGGGGCGACGGTGAAAAACTGTTTTTT	CASRPTGGDGEKLFF
TRBV15	once	-	TRBJ1-2	TGTGCCACCAGCAGAGCCCTTTCGAAATTACGAGGGGCGGACTATGGCTACACCTTC	CATSRALSKLRGADYGYTF
TRBV5-1	-	-	TRBJ1-6	TGCGCCAGCAGGTCAGGGACGGAAAATTCACCCCTCCACTTT	CASRSGTENSPLHF
TRBV7-9	-	-	TRBJ1-1	TGTGCCAGCAGCTTAGGGTACACGGGGGAGACTGAAGCTTTCTTT	CASSLGYTGETEAFF
TRBV6-5	-	-	TRBJ1-1	TGTGCCAGCGCCGTGAGGGGGGACACTGAAGCTTTCTTT	CASAVRGDTEAFF
TRBV27	-	TRBD2	TRBJ2-1	TGTGCCAGCAGTCCGAGAACCGGGACTAGCGGGGGTCTTGAGCAGTTCTTC	CASSPRTGTSGGLEQFF
TRBV19	-	TRBD1	TRBJ1-3	TGTGCCAGTAGTATTGACGGTTCCTCACAGGGGGCCAACACCATATATTTT	CASSIDGSSQGANTIYF
TRBV13	-	TRBD1	TRBJ1-3	TGTGCCAGCAGCCCCGGGACAGGGGCTAGGAACACCATATATTTT	CASSPGTGARNTIYF
TRBV5-1	-	-	TRBJ1-4	TGCGCCAGCGGACCGGGGCAGGGTAATGAAAAACTGTTTTTT	CASGPGQGNEKLFF
TRBV3-1/TRBV3-2	-	-	TRBJ1-1	TGTGCCAGCAGCAGCGGGGGTTGGGCTTTCTTT	CASSSGGWAFF
TRBV12-3/TRBV12-4	-	-	TRBJ1-1	TGTGCCAGCAGTTTAATGGGGGCGGCTGAAGCTTTCTTT	CASSLMGAAEAFF
TRBV3-1/TRBV3-2	-	-	TRBJ2-1	TGTGCCAGCAGCCAAGAACCCCGGGACGTCTCAGAGCAGTTCTTC	CASSQEPRDVSEQFF
TRBV6-5	-	-	TRBJ2-7	TGTGCCAGCAGTCGCTTGAGCTACGAGCAGTACTTC	CASSRLSYEQYF
TRBV19	-	-	TRBJ1-6	TGTGCCAGTAAGGCGGACAACACTAATTCACCCCTCCACTTT	CASKADNTNSPLHF
TRBV7-8	-	TRBD2	TRBJ2-7	TGTGCCAGCAGCTTAGGCGCTAGCGGGGGGGCGATCTACGAGCAGTACTTC	CASSLGASGGAIYEQYF
TRBV7-2	-	-	TRBJ1-2	TGTGCCAGCAGCTTATTCCGTGACTACACCTTC	CASSLFRDYTF
TRBV10-3	-	TRBD1	TRBJ2-7	TGTGCCATCAGCCTTGGGACAGGGGACTACGAGCAGTACTTC	CAISLGTGDYEQYF
TRBV18	few	-	TRBJ2-1	TGTGCCAGCTCACCCGCAGGTTATGAGCAGTTCTTC	CASSPAGYEQFF
TRBV19	-	TRBD1	TRBJ1-5	TGTGCCAGTAGACCGTCACAGGGGAGTCATCAGCCCCAGCATTTT	CASRPSQGSHQPQHF
TRBV18	-	TRBD1	TRBJ2-2	TGTGCCAGCTCACCGGACAGGGATACCGGGGAGCTGTTTTTT	CASSPDRDTGELFF
TRBV9	-	-	TRBJ2-6	TGTGCCAGCAGCGTAGCTCCGGCAGACTCTGGGGCCAACGTCCTGACTTTC	CASSVAPADSGANVLTF
TRBV5-1	-	TRBD1	TRBJ2-2	TGCGCCAGCAGCTTGGGACAGGGAACCGGGGAGCTGTTTTTT	CASSLGQGTGELFF